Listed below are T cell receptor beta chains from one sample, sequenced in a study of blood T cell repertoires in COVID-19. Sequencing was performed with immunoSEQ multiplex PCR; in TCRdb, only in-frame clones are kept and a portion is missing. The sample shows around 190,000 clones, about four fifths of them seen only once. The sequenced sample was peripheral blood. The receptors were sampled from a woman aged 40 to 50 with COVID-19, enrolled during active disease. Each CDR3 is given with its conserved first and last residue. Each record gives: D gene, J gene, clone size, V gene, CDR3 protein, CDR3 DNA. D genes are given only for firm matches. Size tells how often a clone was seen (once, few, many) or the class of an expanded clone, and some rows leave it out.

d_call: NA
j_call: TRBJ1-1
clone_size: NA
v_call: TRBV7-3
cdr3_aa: CASSLWARGDTEAFF
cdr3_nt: TGTGCCAGCAGCTTATGGGCCAGGGGAGATACTGAAGCTTTCTTT

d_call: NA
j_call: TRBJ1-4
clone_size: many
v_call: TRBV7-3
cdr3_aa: CASSPYPGGKLFF
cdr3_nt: TGTGCCAGCAGTCCATACCCCGGGGGAAAACTGTTTTTT

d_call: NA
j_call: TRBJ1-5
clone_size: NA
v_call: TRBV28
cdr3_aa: CASRTTGRVQHF
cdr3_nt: TGTGCCAGCAGAACCACAGGGAGGGTCCAGCATTTT

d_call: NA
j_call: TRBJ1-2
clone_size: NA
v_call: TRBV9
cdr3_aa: CASSPPHTGQGGYTF
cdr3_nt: TGTGCCAGCAGCCCCCCCCACACAGGGCAGGGTGGCTACACCTTC

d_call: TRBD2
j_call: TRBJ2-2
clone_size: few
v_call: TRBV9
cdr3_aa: CASSVALAGGNTGELFF
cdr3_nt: TGTGCCAGCAGCGTAGCTTTAGCGGGAGGGAACACCGGGGAGCTGTTTTTT

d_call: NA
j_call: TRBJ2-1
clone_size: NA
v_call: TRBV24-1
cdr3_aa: CATSEGRVPSYNEQFF
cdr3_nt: TGTGCCACCAGTGAGGGGCGAGTACCTTCCTACAATGAGCAGTTCTTC

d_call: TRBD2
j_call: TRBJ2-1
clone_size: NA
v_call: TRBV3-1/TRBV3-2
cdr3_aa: CASSYQTSGGRYNEQFF
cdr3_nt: TGTGCCAGCAGCTACCAGACTAGCGGGGGGCGCTACAATGAGCAGTTCTTC

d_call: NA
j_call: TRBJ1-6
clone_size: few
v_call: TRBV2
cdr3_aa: CASSVSPNYNSPLHF
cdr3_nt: TGTGCCAGCAGTGTCTCACCTAACTATAATTCACCCCTCCACTTT

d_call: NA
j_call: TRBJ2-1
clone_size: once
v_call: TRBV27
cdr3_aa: CASSWPDFYNEQFF
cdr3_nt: TGTGCCAGCAGTTGGCCAGATTTCTACAATGAGCAGTTCTTC

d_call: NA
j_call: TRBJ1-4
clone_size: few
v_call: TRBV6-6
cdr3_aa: CASSYRGEEKLFF
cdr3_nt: TGTGCCAGCAGTTACAGGGGCGAGGAAAAACTGTTTTTT

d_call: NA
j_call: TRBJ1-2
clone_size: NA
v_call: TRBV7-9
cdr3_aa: CASSSGGEGWSNYGYTF
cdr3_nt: TGTGCCAGCAGCTCCGGTGGGGAGGGGTGGTCTAACTATGGCTACACCTTC

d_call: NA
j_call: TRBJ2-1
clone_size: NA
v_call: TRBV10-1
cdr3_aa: CASSPRFNEQFF
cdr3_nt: TGCGCCAGCAGCCCTCGGTTCAATGAGCAGTTCTTC